One sample yielded the 8 T cell receptor beta chains listed below, sequenced in a study of T-cell reconstitution after alpha-beta-depleted transplantation in children. Preparation of the TCRbeta library used unique molecular identifiers. TCRdb processed the PCR reads anew with MiXCR; each CDR3 protein has one entry. The sample shows over 200,000 distinct CDR3 sequences, approximately 17% of them seen only once. The material sequenced was PBMCs, mostly from graft donor cells, taken 360 days after TCRalphabeta/CD19-depleted stem cell transplant. The source of these receptors is a male patient aged 2 to 9 who had a stem cell transplant for acute lymphoblastic leukemia, so the T cells may come from the graft donor.

In DNA, the CDR3 is TGCGCCAGCAGTGAGGGGGGCTCGAGGAACACTGAAGCTTTCTTT. It yields the protein CASSEGGSRNTEAFF. The chain uses TRBV10-1 and TRBJ1-1; a possible D gene is TRBD1 (6 bases). Germline V gene sequence: CDR1 WNHNN, CDR2 SYGVQD (reference sequence). The CDR3 spans 15 residues. V gave up 2 bases and J gave up 1 base, with 11 bases separating them.

V and J are TRBV30 and TRBJ2-1; D gene uncertain. V dropped 5 bases and J dropped 5 bases, with 4 bases sitting between them. The V gene's germline CDR1 is GTSNPN and CDR2 SVGIG (reference sequence). The CDR3 spans 10 residues. CDR3: CAWGNNEQFF. CDR3 sequence (DNA): TGTGCCTGGGGAAACAATGAGCAGTTCTTC.

The rearrangement uses TRBV5-1 and TRBJ1-2; 7 positions match TRBD1. In germline, CDR1 is SGHRS, CDR2 YFSETQ. Trimming took 3 bases from V and 4 from J; bases not matched to a gene: 6. The CDR3 length is 14 residues. The CDR3 protein is CASSSGQSLYGYTF. DNA for the CDR3: TGCGCCAGCAGCTCGGGACAGTCGCTCTATGGCTACACCTTC.

This clonotype was counted a few times. The chain employs TRBV5-1 and TRBJ1-2; tentative D call: TRBD1 (5 bases). CDR1 SGHRS and CDR2 YFSETQ come from the germline V gene. Trimming pared 4 bases from V and 2 bases from J, leaving 12 bases between. The CDR3 has 14 amino acids. In nucleotides, the CDR3 is TGCGCCAGCAGCACGCTCAGGGAAAACTATGGCTACACCTTC. It is translated as CASSTLRENYGYTF.

This clonotype has a handful of counts. This chain links TRBV7-6 with TRBJ2-7; perhaps TRBD1 as D (7 bases). V was trimmed by 5 bases and J by 0 bases, leaving 17 bases between them. The CDR3 totals 16 residues. Germline values: CDR1 SGHVS, CDR2 FNYEAQ. CDR3 residues: CASSPSPGGSSYEQYF. The CDR3 DNA follows: TGTGCCAGCAGCCCCTCCCCAGGGGGGAGCTCCTACGAGCAGTACTTC.

This clonotype was picked up a small number of times. The chain carries TRBV28 and TRBJ2-2; tentatively, D is TRBD2 (6 bases). The CDR3 is made up of 17 amino acids. Trimming left V 4 bases short and J 1 base short, with 16 bases between. Germline loops: CDR1 MDHEN, CDR2 SYDVKM. Here the CDR3 reads CASSSIFSGVNTGELFF. CDR3 in DNA: TGTGCCAGCAGTTCCATATTTAGCGGCGTGAACACCGGGGAGCTGTTTTTT.

In its sample, this clonotype was seen a few times. This rearrangement joins TRBV10-2 to TRBJ2-7; possibly TRBD2 for D (7 bases). The V end lost 6 bases, the J end lost 0 bases, and 27 bases lay between the germline ends. The V gene's germline CDR1 is WSHSY and CDR2 SAAADI. The CDR3 has 19 amino acids. For the CDR3, the DNA is TGCGCCAGCAGAGGGGGGGAGACGCAGTCCCCTAGCGCCTCCTACGAGCAGTACTTC. It encodes CASRGGETQSPSASYEQYF.

This clonotype was observed a few times. V usage is TRBV20-1 and J usage is TRBJ1-5; D ambiguous. This CDR3 spans 12 amino acids. Germline CDR1 and CDR2: DFQATT and SNEGSKA (reference sequence). Trimming left V 3 bases short and J 6 bases short, with 9 bases between. The CDR3 nucleotides read TGCAGTGCTAGGGCGGGCGGTCAGCCCCAGCATTTT. Encoded protein: CSARAGGQPQHF.